Here is one T cell receptor (beta chain) with its context. What it binds is unknown. This may be a read error, as it is one base from a much larger clone. This sample was included in a study of T cells in Graves' hyperthyroidism and ophthalmopathy. The study's findings and limits: The majority of expanded thyroid clonotypes above 0.001 also appeared in blood.

Germline CDR1 SNHLY, CDR2 FYNNEI. This CDR3 has 15 residues. The V end was cut by 4 bases, the J end by 5 bases, with 15 bases between. From RNA transcripts, TCR beta CDR3 regions were amplified. The HTBI primer set was used in a first-round RT-PCR of the TCR CDR3. One entry per CDR3 protein results from TCRdb running MiXCR on the multiplex PCR reads. Here the sample spans about 290,000 distinct CDR3 sequences, 12% to 15% being singletons. PBMCs stemmed from about 9.5 ml fresh peripheral blood. This receptor was identified in a woman in her forties or fifties with Graves' hyperthyroidism that later progressed to Graves' ophthalmopathy. The sample was blood. The chain is built from TRBV2 and TRBJ2-1; D remains unclear. DNA of the CDR3: TGTGCCAGCAGTGTTGGCGCAGGCAGACACAATGAGCAGTTCTTC. Its protein product is CASSVGAGRHNEQFF.